This is a list of T cell receptor beta chains from one sample in a study of T cells in Graves' hyperthyroidism and ophthalmopathy. TCRdb re-analysed the multiplex PCR reads in MiXCR, keeping a single row per CDR3 protein. This table holds 450,000 to 650,000 distinct CDR3 sequences, about 20% found once. Source material: blood. These receptors were collected from a man aged 18 to 30 with Graves' hyperthyroidism. CDR3s include the opening cysteine and the closing phenylalanine or tryptophan. D genes are given only for firm matches. Rows may omit the clone size; those that give it use once, few, many or a size class.

clone size | J gene | D gene | V gene | CDR3 protein
many | TRBJ1-5 | - | TRBV5-5 | CASSLAARGGNQPQHF
many | TRBJ1-3 | - | TRBV27 | CASSPLAGLSGNTIYF
few | TRBJ2-4 | - | TRBV7-9 | CASSYPGLAKNIQYF
many | TRBJ2-7 | - | TRBV4-1 | CASSQTQDYEQYF
many | TRBJ1-1 | TRBD1 | TRBV15 | CATSGTGALDTEAFF
- | TRBJ2-7 | TRBD2 | TRBV27 | CASSQRGGALLNEQYF
- | TRBJ2-2 | - | TRBV5-1 | CASTPGRGTGELFF
- | TRBJ2-5 | - | TRBV20-1 | CSARSGAGETQYF
- | TRBJ2-5 | - | TRBV15 | CATSDGGQETQYF
few | TRBJ2-7 | TRBD1 | TRBV2 | CASSYRDRGHEQYF
many | TRBJ2-7 | - | TRBV14 | CASSQELGSYEQYF
once | TRBJ1-1 | - | TRBV24-1 | CATSERTGSGTEAFF
many | TRBJ1-1 | - | TRBV19 | CASSPQGIGTEAFF
many | TRBJ2-7 | TRBD2 | TRBV2 | CASSVRGFRFEQYF
many | TRBJ1-5 | - | TRBV27 | CASGGNQPQHF
- | TRBJ2-7 | - | TRBV6-1 | CASNDREQYF
many | TRBJ2-7 | - | TRBV12-3/TRBV12-4 | CASNDRGGSSYEQYF
few | TRBJ2-7 | TRBD1 | TRBV4-2 | CASSQAHRGPYEQYF
- | TRBJ1-1 | TRBD1 | TRBV30 | CAWEDRERVNTEAFF